The clone carrying this TCR beta chain was recorded only once. TCRdb keeps only in-frame clones here, not all; method: immunoSEQ multiplex PCR. The data hold hundreds of thousands of clones, with around 84% observed a single time. These data come from a study of blood T cell repertoires in COVID-19. What was sequenced was PBMCs or T cells enriched from blood (not recorded which). The sequence was collected from a middle-aged man who had been exposed to COVID-19.

The chain's CDR3 is CAWSVGVSGAGAQYF. The CDR3 DNA sequence: TGTGCCTGGAGTGTGGGGGTCAGCGGGGCCGGGGCCCAGTACTTC. J is TRBJ2-5 and V is TRBV30; 7 bases are a match to TRBD2. Germline values: CDR1 GTSNPN, CDR2 SVGIG (reference sequence). J lost 9 bases, V lost 0 bases, and 13 bases had no gene match. The CDR3 is 15 amino acids.